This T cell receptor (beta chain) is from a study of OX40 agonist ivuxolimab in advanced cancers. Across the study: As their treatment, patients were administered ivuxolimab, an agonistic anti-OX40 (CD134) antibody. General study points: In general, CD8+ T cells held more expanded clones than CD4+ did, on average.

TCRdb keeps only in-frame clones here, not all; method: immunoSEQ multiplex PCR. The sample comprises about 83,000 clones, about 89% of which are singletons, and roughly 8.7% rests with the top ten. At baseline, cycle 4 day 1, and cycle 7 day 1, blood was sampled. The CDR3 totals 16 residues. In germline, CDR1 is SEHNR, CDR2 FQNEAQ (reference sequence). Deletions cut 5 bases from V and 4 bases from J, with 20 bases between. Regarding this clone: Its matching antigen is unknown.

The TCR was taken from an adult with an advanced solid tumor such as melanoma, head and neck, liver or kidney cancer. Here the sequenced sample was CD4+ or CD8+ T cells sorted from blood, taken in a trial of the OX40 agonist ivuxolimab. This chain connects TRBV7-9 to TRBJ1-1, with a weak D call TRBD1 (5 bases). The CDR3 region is CASSHTLGGGSTEAFF. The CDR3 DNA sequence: TGTGCCAGCAGCCACACCCTCGGGGGAGGTAGCACTGAAGCTTTCTTT.